The 13 T cell receptor beta chains in this list originate from one sample, sequenced in a study of blood T cells in healthy people across ages. Through a sample-barcoded 5' primer and a J-beta primer mix, a second PCR was run for about 7 to 12 cycles. TCRdb ran MiXCR on the 5' RACE reads and lists one entry per CDR3 protein. The table includes almost 550,000 distinct CDR3 sequences, 24% detected once. This same sample was also taken into another study, of T cells of mothers and their children.

The sequenced sample was blood. The receptors stem from a boy between 5 and 17 years old in good health.

V and J are TRBV7-2 and TRBJ1-2; no reliable D call. This CDR3 is 15 amino acids long. Germline V CDR1 and CDR2: SGHTA, FQGNSA. V lost 1 base to trimming and J lost 0 bases, with 9 bases between them. For the CDR3, the DNA is TGTGCCAGCAGCTTAGACTATAGAGCTAACTATGGCTACACCTTC. Translated, it gives CASSLDYRANYGYTF.

V usage is TRBV19 and J usage is TRBJ2-1, with D possibly TRBD2 on 5 matching bases. Germline CDR1 is LNHDA and CDR2 is SQIVND (reference sequence). The CDR3 has 16 amino acids. Trimming pared 4 bases from V and 2 bases from J, leaving 15 bases between. As DNA, the CDR3 is TGTGCCAGTAGTAAGACGTCCGGACTTGCCTACAATGAGCAGTTCTTC. This gives the protein CASSKTSGLAYNEQFF.

The V and J genes are TRBV6-5 and TRBJ2-5; no clear D gene. V lost 0 bases, J lost 2 bases, and 10 bases lay in between. The CDR3 covers 15 residues. Germline-derived CDR1 and CDR2 are MNHEY and SVGAGI. The CDR3 is CASSYSIGLQETQYF. The CDR3 region has the DNA TGTGCCAGCAGTTACTCGATAGGCCTTCAAGAGACCCAGTACTTC.

This clonotype was recorded only once. The V call is TRBV7-9, the J call TRBJ1-1, with D possibly TRBD1 on 5 matching bases. The CDR3 has 13 residues. V gave up 5 bases and J gave up 8 bases, with 15 bases separating them. The V gene's germline CDR1 is SEHNR and CDR2 FQNEAQ (reference sequence). The CDR3 DNA is TGTGCCAGCAGCCCTATCGGGGACCCCGAAGCTTTCTTT. This encodes CASSPIGDPEAFF.

This clonotype was found a few times. The gene calls are TRBV30 and TRBJ1-1, with a possible D match to TRBD1 (5 bases). The CDR3 is made up of 14 amino acids. Germline V CDR1 and CDR2: GTSNPN, SVGIG (reference sequence). V was clipped by 0 bases and J by 1 base, with 9 bases between them. For the CDR3, the DNA is TGTGCCTGGAGTGTATTGGGGGGGAACACTGAAGCTTTCTTT. Translating it yields CAWSVLGGNTEAFF.

Comment on this clonotype: A read error may produce the germline difference seen at one junction end. The chain joins TRBV7-3 to TRBJ2-1; 8 bases agree with TRBD2. The CDR3 loop spans 13 amino acids. Germline CDR1 and CDR2: SGHTA and FQGTGA. The CDR3 nucleotides are TGTCCCAGGACAGAGTCGGGGGGGGATGAGCAGTTCTTC. This codes for CPRTESGGDEQFF.

This clonotype was counted between two and nine times. V and J are TRBV2 and TRBJ2-3; 11 bases align to TRBD1. The length of the CDR3 is 17 residues. Germline CDR1 and CDR2: SNHLY and FYNNEI. Unmatched junction bases numbered 11, after V lost 6 bases and J lost 3 bases. CDR3 bases: TGTGCCAGCAGCCCAAGCTGGACAGGGGGCGAAACAGATACGCAGTATTTT. Amino acid sequence: CASSPSWTGGETDTQYF.

The rearrangement links TRBV2 to TRBJ2-7; no clear D gene. Trimming cost V 7 bases and J 3 bases, with 7 bases left between them. Germline CDR1 and CDR2: SNHLY and FYNNEI. CDR3 size: 11 residues. In nucleotides, the CDR3 is TGTGCCAGCACCCCTTTCTACGAGCAGTACTTC. Protein: CASTPFYEQYF.

CDR3: CASSTGGVKTQYF. Written as DNA, the CDR3 is TGTGCCAGCAGTACAGGGGGTGTGAAGACCCAGTACTTC. The chain employs TRBV25-1 and TRBJ2-5; TRBD1 matches 8 bases. The trim removed 5 bases at V and 6 bases at J, leaving 5 bases unmatched. The CDR3 runs to 13 residues. The germline gives CDR1 MGHDK, CDR2 SYGVNS.

This clonotype was seen a handful of times. At one of its ends the junction is not consistent with the germline gene, which may arise from a read error. The gene calls are TRBV7-8 and TRBJ1-6; the match to TRBD1 covers 9 bases. This CDR3 has 14 amino acids. Germline V lookup: CDR1 SGHVS, CDR2 FQNEAQ. The CDR3 DNA is TGTGCCAGCGGCTTGGGACAGGGTAATTCACCCCTCCACTTT. Encoded protein: CASGLGQGNSPLHF. The full variable domain, its missing parts supplied by reference TRBV7-8 and TRBJ1-6, is GAGVSQSPRYKVAKRGQDVALRCDPISGHVSLFWYQQALGQGPEFLTYFQNEAQLDKSGLPSDRFFAERPEGSVSTLKIQRTQQEDSAVYLCASGLGQGNSPLHFGNGTRLTVT.

V usage is TRBV4-3 and J usage is TRBJ2-7; 8 nucleotides match TRBD2. The germline CDR1 and CDR2 sequences are LGHNA and YSLEER. The CDR3 runs 16 residues. The ends lost 4 bases at V and 1 base at J; junction bases unmatched: 9. The CDR3 sequence is CASSPGVAGSSYEQYF. The CDR3 DNA follows: TGCGCCAGCAGCCCCGGGGTAGCGGGGTCGTCCTACGAGCAGTACTTC.

This chain joins TRBV12-3 or TRBV12-4 and TRBJ1-2; D unresolved. The CDR3 sequence is 15 residues long. Deletions cut 2 bases from V and 0 bases from J, with 10 bases between. CDR3 protein: CASSLYDRPNYGYTF. The CDR3 nucleotides are TGTGCCAGCAGTTTATATGACCGGCCTAACTATGGCTACACCTTC.

This clonotype was picked up a small number of times. The gene calls are TRBV5-1 and TRBJ2-7, with D unclear. The CDR3 is made up of 15 amino acids. The V gene lost 4 bases and the J gene lost 3 bases, with 17 bases spanning the gap. Germline lookup yields CDR1 SGHRS and CDR2 YFSETQ. CDR3 nucleotides: TGCGCCAGCAGCCTTCTTAAGGGATCGGTCTACGAGCAGTACTTC. It yields the protein CASSLLKGSVYEQYF.